Described below is a single TCR beta chain sequence and its context. Assignments of participants to cohorts depended upon their own reported clinical history. This sample was taken from a study of blood T cell repertoires in COVID-19. In the study overall: Donors in the United States, Italy and Spain gave samples during acute or convalescent COVID-19.

The protocol was immunoSEQ multiplex PCR, while the TCRdb copy is restricted to in-frame clones and leaves out a portion. Here the sample spans around 250,000 clones, 91% being singletons. Unmatched junction bases numbered 8, after V lost 5 bases and J lost 5 bases. The germline V gene encodes CDR1 SGHRS and CDR2 YFSETQ. The CDR3 has 14 amino acids. The rearrangement joins TRBV5-1 to TRBJ2-7, with TRBD1 matching over 9 bases. Sequencing was done on a sample of PBMCs or T cells enriched from blood (not recorded which). This receptor was taken from a human donor in a cohort exposed to, infected with or recovered from COVID-19 (not recorded which). The donor label of this sample is uncertain. CDR3: CASRAGTGSDEQYF. DNA for the CDR3: TGCGCCAGCAGAGCCGGGACAGGGTCCGACGAGCAGTACTTC.